This T cell receptor (beta chain) emerged from a study of OX40 agonist ivuxolimab in advanced cancers. The CDR3 spans 15 residues. Trimming took 3 bases from V and 5 from J, leaving 17 bases between them. Germline loops: CDR1 LNHDA, CDR2 SQIVND (reference sequence). Only in-frame clones appear in the TCRdb table, and some are missing; sequencing was by immunoSEQ multiplex PCR. This table has fewer than 65,000 clones, 75% to 90% appearing once. The sequence was collected from an adult with an advanced solid tumor such as melanoma, head and neck, liver or kidney cancer. The J gene is TRBJ2-7, the V gene TRBV19; TRBD1 or TRBD2 may be the D gene (7 bases each). Specimen: CD4+ or CD8+ T cells sorted from blood, collected in a trial of the OX40 agonist ivuxolimab. The CDR3 reads CASSMGGGYSNEQYF. Written as DNA, the CDR3 is TGTGCCAGTAGTATGGGAGGGGGCTATTCGAACGAGCAGTACTTC.